The following is a T cell receptor (beta chain) sequence with its context. What it binds is unknown. V was shortened by 1 base and J by 2 bases, with 15 bases between the two germline ends. The CDR3 is 16 residues long. Germline V CDR1 and CDR2: GTSNPN, SVGIG (reference sequence). The data were obtained in a study of cytomegalovirus exposure and HLA in healthy donors. Overall study findings and caveats: 164 TCR beta chains were listed as cytomegalovirus-associated.

Donors in the study were healthy people who gave bone marrow. PCR amplification relied on 60 Vbeta primers (plus 13 Jbeta primers). Profiled with immunoSEQ multiplex PCR; TCRdb holds only in-frame clones, not every one. The sample lists 110,000 or so clones, over 75% occurring once. V usage is TRBV30 and J usage is TRBJ2-1, with D perhaps TRBD2 (5 bases). The TCR sequence derives from a woman in her late teens or twenties in good health and CMV-seronegative. Sequenced input: PBMCs. CDR3 coding DNA: TGTGCCTGGAGTGGAGGGCGGACCAGTACCTACAATGAGCAGTTCTTC. Its translation: CAWSGGRTSTYNEQFF.